The clone carrying this TCR beta chain has a count of ten or more. What it binds is unknown. The data were obtained in a study of early T cells in non-severe SARS-CoV-2 infection. Study results and limitations: CD4 and private specificities were missed by VDJdb matching, which favored anti-spike CD8 responses.

TCRdb used MiXCR to reprocess the 5' RACE reads, holding one entry per CDR3 protein. Among 52,000 or so distinct CDR3 sequences listed, under 8.5% were seen once. The CDR3 spans 18 residues. The V gene's germline CDR1 is SGHTA and CDR2 FQGTGA. The V gene lost 0 bases and the J gene lost 5 bases, with 19 bases spanning the gap. The chain couples TRBV7-3 to TRBJ2-2, with D perhaps matching TRBD1 (5 bases). The sample in question was whole blood, obtained at baseline. The clonotype comes from an adult who was a healthcare worker with PCR-confirmed SARS-CoV-2 infection or an uninfected control (not recorded which). The CDR3 bases are TGTGCCAGCAGCTTAACAATGCAGGGCAGCGACCCGACCGGGGAGCTGTTTTTT. Its translation is CASSLTMQGSDPTGELFF.